The following is a T cell receptor (beta chain) sequence with its context. Authors' analysis steps: How many nucleated cells were present was estimated from reference gene primer amplification. The repertoire was sequenced with immunoSEQ multiplex PCR; TCRdb's copy has only in-frame clones and lacks some. Clonal size and the V and J genes are those of that table, whereas D and trimming came from the DNA. Of approximately 270,000 clones listed, approximately 86% are singletons. The source of the sample is a study of blood T cell repertoires in COVID-19. Study summary: COVID-19 samples, acute and convalescent, were from the United States, Italy and Spain. Sample material is recorded as cDNA or gDNA derived from T cells, B-cell-depleted T cells, or PBMCs.

Germline V gene lookup returns CDR1 MDHEN and CDR2 SYDVKM. There are 11 residues in the CDR3. The V end was cut by 6 bases, the J end by 7 bases, with 9 bases between. The receptor's source is a man aged 80 or over with acute or convalescent COVID-19. The chain links TRBV28 to TRBJ1-1; D is perhaps TRBD1 (5 bases). Sequencing used peripheral blood. The CDR3 spells CASRGRIEAFF. Here the CDR3 DNA reads TGTGCCAGCAGGGGGCGGATTGAAGCTTTCTTT. The full variable domain, rest sourced from reference TRBV28 and TRBJ1-1, is DVKVTQSSRYLVKRTGEKVFLECVQDMDHENMFWYRQDPGLGLRLIYFSYDVKMKEKGDIPEGYSVSREKKERFSLILESASTNQTSMYLCASRGRIEAFFGQGTRLTVV.